These 29 T cell receptor beta chains share one sample of origin, sequenced in a study of response to subunit inactivated influenza vaccine. TCRdb called the RT-PCR reads again in MiXCR, with one record for every CDR3 protein. The sample shows some 200,000 distinct CDR3 sequences, approximately 12% of them seen only once. These sequences were also reported in another study, on T cells expressing NK-cell markers. That report adds: TCR beta cDNA was made by 5'RACE template switching with UMIs.

This specimen consisted of CD8+ T cells sorted from PBMCs, obtained 11 to 12 days after vaccination. Source of these receptors: a man aged 45-60 years who received an inactivated influenza vaccine.

This clonotype appeared many times. V gene TRBV4-3 combines with J gene TRBJ2-7, with D perhaps matching TRBD2 (6 bases). In germline, CDR1 is LGHNA, CDR2 YSLEER. There are 14 residues in the CDR3. Trimming removed 3 bases at V and 0 bases at J, with 9 bases between. CDR3 residues: CASSHGDSSYEQYF. In DNA, the CDR3 is TGCGCCAGCAGCCACGGGGACTCCTCCTACGAGCAGTACTTC.

This clonotype was counted a few times. V gene TRBV18 combines with J gene TRBJ2-1; D ambiguous. This CDR3 comprises 12 residues. Germline V gene data show CDR1 as KGHSH and CDR2 as LQKENI. V was shortened by 1 base and J by 7 bases, with 5 bases between the two germline ends. The CDR3 nucleotides read TGTGCCAGCTCACCACGGTTTAATGAGCAGTTCTTC. Protein: CASSPRFNEQFF.

In this sample, this clonotype turned up many times. The rearrangement joins TRBV13 to TRBJ2-1; 7 positions match TRBD1. The V gene end was trimmed by 0 bases and the J gene end by 3 bases; junction bases not matched to a gene: 2. The germline gives CDR1 PRHDT, CDR2 FYEKMQ (reference sequence). CDR3 size: 15 residues. The CDR3 DNA reads TGTGCCAGCAGCTTAGGGACAGGGCTCTACAATGAGCAGTTCTTC. This translates into CASSLGTGLYNEQFF. The variable domain in full, with the rest retrieved from reference TRBV13 and TRBJ2-1, is AAGVIQSPRHLIKEKRETATLKCYPIPRHDTVYWYQQGPGQDPQFLISFYEKMQSDKGSIPDRFSAQQFSDYHSELNMSSLELGDSALYFCASSLGTGLYNEQFFGPGTRLTVL.

This clonotype was seen a handful of times. The chain uses TRBV29-1 and TRBJ2-7; D possibly uses TRBD1 or TRBD2 (5 bases each). This CDR3 has 16 residues. Germline values: CDR1 SQVTM, CDR2 ANQGSEA. V shed 2 bases and J shed 5 bases, with 22 bases lying between them. DNA of the CDR3: TGCAGCGTTGAATTGAAACGGGACCAAGGTATGGACGAGCAGTACTTC. It encodes CSVELKRDQGMDEQYF.

V is TRBV10-3 and J is TRBJ2-3; D unresolved. CDR1 is ENHRY, CDR2 SYGVKD, per germline. V lost 3 bases and J 1 base, leaving 11 bases between the germline ends. The CDR3 consists of 15 residues. The CDR3 loop is CAISDGTTRTDTQYF. The CDR3 nucleotides read TGTGCCATCAGTGACGGAACTACCCGCACAGATACGCAGTATTTT.

This chain uses TRBV2 with TRBJ2-5, with D possibly TRBD1 on 6 matching bases. Germline V gene sequence: CDR1 SNHLY, CDR2 FYNNEI. Between the trimmed V and J ends, which lost 3 bases and 3 bases, there was a span of 8 bases. The CDR3 is made up of 13 amino acids. DNA of the CDR3: TGTGCCAGCAGTGATGAGGGGGAAGAGACCCAGTACTTC. Translated, it gives CASSDEGEETQYF.

This sequence joins TRBV5-1 and TRBJ2-5; 7 positions agree with TRBD1. CDR1 is SGHRS and CDR2 is YFSETQ in the germline V gene. With 2 bases clipped from V and 5 bases from J, the junction kept 9 bases outside the gene matches. The CDR3 has 15 amino acids. CDR3 region: CASSLWDSRRETQYF. DNA for the CDR3: TGCGCCAGCAGCTTATGGGACAGCCGGAGGGAGACCCAGTACTTC.

The chain carries TRBV14 and TRBJ2-4; D call uncertain. Trimming shortened V by 4 bases and J by 0 bases, and 10 bases separated the two germline ends. CDR1 is SGHDN and CDR2 is FVKESK in the germline V gene. The CDR3 extends over 15 amino acids. The CDR3 DNA reads as TGTGCCAGCAGCCCCTGGCCTGGAGCCAAAAACATTCAGTACTTC. It translates to CASSPWPGAKNIQYF.

The CDR3 nucleotides read TGTGCCAGCAGCGTAGGAGGGAGGGGTCTTGGCACTGAAGCTTTCTTT. Amino acid sequence: CASSVGGRGLGTEAFF. The V and J genes are TRBV9 and TRBJ1-1; D may be TRBD1 (5 bases). The germline V gene has CDR1 SGDLS and CDR2 YYNGEE. Trimming pared 0 bases from V and 4 bases from J, leaving 16 bases between. The CDR3 loop spans 16 amino acids. Full variable domain (outside the CDR3, taken from reference TRBV9 and TRBJ1-1): DSGVTQTPKHLITATGQRVTLRCSPRSGDLSVYWYQQSLDQGLQFLIQYYNGEERAKGNILERFSAQQFPDLHSELNLSSLELGDSALYFCASSVGGRGLGTEAFFGQGTRLTVV.

This clonotype was detected only a few times. The chain has TRBV6-1 and TRBJ2-7, with 9 bases that match TRBD1. Per germline, CDR1 MNHNS and CDR2 SASEGT. There are 15 residues in the CDR3. With V trimmed by 6 bases and J by 3 bases, 9 bases remained unmatched. The CDR3 DNA follows: TGTGCCAGCAGCCCAACTGACAGGGGGGGCTACGAGCAGTACTTC. It is translated as CASSPTDRGGYEQYF.

This clonotype was detected ten times or more. This chain connects TRBV20-1 to TRBJ2-1; 8 bases fit TRBD2. Germline loops: CDR1 DFQATT, CDR2 SNEGSKA (reference sequence). The ends lost 6 bases at V and 3 bases at J; junction bases unmatched: 13. This CDR3 is 16 amino acids long. CDR3 sequence (DNA): TGCAGTGCCCAGCCTACAAGCGGGAGAAGCTACAATGAGCAGTTCTTC. Translation gives CSAQPTSGRSYNEQFF.

V gene TRBV20-1 combines with J gene TRBJ2-2; tentative D call: TRBD2 (5 bases). Trimming cost V 6 bases and J 0 bases, with 17 bases left between them. There are 16 residues in the CDR3. The V gene's germline CDR1 is DFQATT and CDR2 SNEGSKA (reference sequence). CDR3: CSADLFETTNTGELFF. The CDR3 region has the DNA TGCAGTGCCGATCTCTTTGAGACTACGAACACCGGGGAGCTGTTTTTT.

This clonotype was seen many times. The gene calls are TRBV24-1 and TRBJ2-2; a weak D match, TRBD2 (5 bases). The CDR3 extends over 15 amino acids. CDR1 and CDR2 from the germline V gene are KGHDR and SFDVKD. Trimming removed 10 bases from V and 3 bases from J, with 17 bases in between. The CDR3 DNA sequence: TGTGCCACGCGAGGAGCGGAGGCGGACACCGGGGAGCTGTTTTTT. Translated, it gives CATRGAEADTGELFF.

This clonotype was seen repeatedly, ten times or more. V is TRBV7-9 and J is TRBJ1-1, with D uncertain. V lost 0 bases and J 6 bases, leaving 8 bases between the germline ends. CDR3 size: 13 residues. Germline lookup yields CDR1 SEHNR and CDR2 FQNEAQ (reference sequence). The CDR3 sequence: CASSLAGFAEAFF. The CDR3 DNA reads TGTGCCAGCAGCTTAGCCGGGTTCGCTGAAGCTTTCTTT.

This clonotype was seen more than once but under ten times. The chain couples TRBV5-1 to TRBJ2-1; TRBD2 is a possible D gene (5 bases). Germline V gives CDR1 SGHRS, CDR2 YFSETQ. This CDR3 has 16 amino acids. Trimming took off 2 bases at V and 9 bases at J, with 21 bases between the two ends. This chain's CDR3 is CASSFTGPAVGSEQFF. CDR3 bases: TGCGCCAGCAGCTTTACCGGGCCGGCTGTTGGGAGTGAGCAGTTCTTC. The full variable domain, its missing parts supplied by reference TRBV5-1 and TRBJ2-1, is KAGVTQTPRYLIKTRGQQVTLSCSPISGHRSVSWYQQTPGQGLQFLFEYFSETQRNKGNFPGRFSGRQFSNSRSEMNVSTLELGDSALYLCASSFTGPAVGSEQFFGPGTRLTVL.

J is TRBJ2-1 and V is TRBV7-8, with D perhaps matching TRBD2 (6 bases). Trimming pared 2 bases from V and 2 bases from J, leaving 13 bases between. The CDR3 contains 16 residues. The germline V gene encodes CDR1 SGHVS and CDR2 FQNEAQ. CDR3 sequence reads: CASSLYPAGTYNEQFF. The CDR3 nucleotides read TGTGCCAGCAGCTTATATCCGGCGGGAACCTACAATGAGCAGTTCTTC.

This chain joins TRBV28 and TRBJ1-4; D remains ambiguous. This CDR3 is 14 amino acids long. CDR1 and CDR2 from the germline V gene are MDHEN and SYDVKM. With 5 bases removed from V and 3 bases from J, the gap between germline ends came to 10 bases. The CDR3 protein is CASSGPTANEKLFF. For the CDR3, the DNA is TGTGCCAGCAGTGGCCCCACGGCTAATGAAAAACTGTTTTTT.

This clonotype was picked up a small number of times. The chain has TRBV28 and TRBJ1-1; D call uncertain. Trimming took off 1 base at V and 8 bases at J, with 17 bases between the two ends. Germline values: CDR1 MDHEN, CDR2 SYDVKM. The CDR3 spans 15 residues. Here the CDR3 reads CASSLSPAGWEEAFF. DNA for the CDR3: TGTGCCAGCAGTTTATCGCCTGCAGGCTGGGAGGAAGCTTTCTTT. Together with reference TRBV28 and TRBJ1-1, the CDR3 gives the full variable domain: DVKVTQSSRYLVKRTGEKVFLECVQDMDHENMFWYRQDPGLGLRLIYFSYDVKMKEKGDIPEGYSVSREKKERFSLILESASTNQTSMYLCASSLSPAGWEEAFFGQGTRLTVV.

The J gene is TRBJ2-6, the V gene TRBV25-1; D gene ambiguous. Germline CDR1 MGHDK, CDR2 SYGVNS. Trimming removed 3 bases from V and 0 bases from J, with 9 bases in between. The CDR3 has 16 residues. Written as DNA, the CDR3 is TGTGCCAGCAGTGACCCCCAAGGCTCTGGGGCCAACGTCCTGACTTTC. It yields the protein CASSDPQGSGANVLTF.

In its sample, this clonotype was seen a few times. V is TRBV13 and J is TRBJ2-3; 15 nucleotides agree with TRBD2. The CDR3 consists of 18 residues. Looked up from germline, CDR1 is PRHDT and CDR2 is FYEKMQ (reference sequence). Trimming took 5 bases from V and 0 from J; bases not matched to a gene: 6. CDR3 residues: CASSPGLAGGPSTDTQYF. The CDR3 coding sequence is TGTGCCAGCAGCCCGGGACTAGCGGGAGGCCCCAGCACAGATACGCAGTATTTT.

The V and J genes are TRBV10-1 and TRBJ2-7; 7 bases map to TRBD2. J was trimmed by 3 bases and V by 0 bases; bases with no gene match: 5. This CDR3 is 15 amino acids long. CDR1 is WNHNN, CDR2 SYGVQD, per germline (reference sequence). CDR3 residues: CASSESPRGVYEQYF. CDR3 bases: TGCGCCAGCAGTGAGTCGCCCCGGGGGGTCTACGAGCAGTACTTC.

This clonotype was seen many times. The chain couples TRBV28 to TRBJ2-1, with D perhaps assigned TRBD1 or TRBD2 (6 bases each). CDR3 length equals 17 residues. CDR1 is MDHEN and CDR2 is SYDVKM in the germline V gene. V was trimmed by 5 bases and J by 6 bases, leaving 23 bases between them. The CDR3 nucleotides are TGTGCCAGCAGTCATGCCCCACAGGGAGGAGGGCTCAATGAGCAGTTCTTC. Protein: CASSHAPQGGGLNEQFF. Combining the CDR3 with reference TRBV28 and TRBJ2-1 gives the whole variable domain DVKVTQSSRYLVKRTGEKVFLECVQDMDHENMFWYRQDPGLGLRLIYFSYDVKMKEKGDIPEGYSVSREKKERFSLILESASTNQTSMYLCASSHAPQGGGLNEQFFGPGTRLTVL.

This clonotype has just a few counts. The V and J genes are TRBV6-1 and TRBJ2-2, with D perhaps matching TRBD1 or TRBD2 (5 bases each). V was pared by 4 bases and J by 6 bases, with 18 bases between. The CDR3 is 16 amino acids. The germline V gene encodes CDR1 MNHNS and CDR2 SASEGT. CDR3 in DNA: TGTGCCAGCAGTGTTTTGGTAGGGGACGCCCCCGGGGAGCTGTTTTTT. Translation: CASSVLVGDAPGELFF.

This clonotype was counted a few times. One end of the junction is discordant with germline, which a read error may explain. This chain joins TRBV12-3 or TRBV12-4 and TRBJ2-1; no clear D gene. The CDR3 is 14 amino acids. CDR3 bases: TGTGCCAGCAGTATAGCCGCACTTACTAATGAGCAGTTCTTC. Translation: CASSIAALTNEQFF.

This clonotype was detected ten times or more. The rearrangement uses TRBV7-2 and TRBJ2-1; D gene uncertain. The CDR3 sequence is 15 residues long. The V gene's germline CDR1 is SGHTA and CDR2 FQGNSA. Trimming took off 6 bases at V and 2 bases at J, with 14 bases between the two ends. CDR3 loop: CASSFLDQAYNEQFF. Here the CDR3 DNA reads TGTGCCAGCAGTTTCCTAGACCAGGCCTACAATGAGCAGTTCTTC. Variable domain in full (rest from reference TRBV7-2 and TRBJ2-1): GAGVSQSPSNKVTEKGKDVELRCDPISGHTALYWYRQSLGQGLEFLIYFQGNSAPDKSGLPSDRFSAERTGGSVSTLTIQRTQQEDSAVYLCASSFLDQAYNEQFFGPGTRLTVL.

J is TRBJ2-7 and V is TRBV4-2; 12 nucleotides match TRBD2. Trimming removed 0 bases from V and 3 bases from J; junction bases left unmatched: 6. The CDR3 loop spans 17 amino acids. Germline V gene lookup returns CDR1 LGHNA and CDR2 YNFKEQ. CDR3 residues: CASSQEVRTSGIYEQYF. Here the CDR3 DNA reads TGTGCCAGCAGCCAAGAAGTCAGGACTAGCGGGATCTACGAGCAGTACTTC.

The sample holds a few counts of this clonotype. The V and J genes are TRBV4-2 and TRBJ2-3, with TRBD2 as a possible D gene (6 bases). The CDR3 spans 17 residues. Trimming removed 3 bases at V and 4 bases at J, with 20 bases between. Germline values: CDR1 LGHNA, CDR2 YNFKEQ. CDR3 in amino acids: CASSQPMGRNRPDTQYF. CDR3 coding DNA: TGTGCCAGCAGCCAGCCCATGGGGAGGAATCGCCCAGATACGCAGTATTTT.

This clonotype was recorded at least ten times. V usage is TRBV12-3 or TRBV12-4 and J usage is TRBJ2-3, with 8 positions matching TRBD1. There are 16 residues in the CDR3. After removal of 5 bases from V and 4 bases from J, the junction contained 11 bases not matched to a gene. The CDR3 DNA sequence: TGTGCCAGCAGTCACACCTCGGACAGGGACGCAGATACGCAGTATTTT. Its translation is CASSHTSDRDADTQYF.

The CDR3 sequence: CASSQGPAGGPGELFF. In DNA form, the CDR3 reads TGCGCCAGCAGCCAAGGTCCAGCGGGGGGGCCCGGGGAGCTGTTTTTT. The chain links TRBV4-1 to TRBJ2-2; 10 bases agree with TRBD2. In germline, CDR1 is MGHRA, CDR2 YSYEKL. With V trimmed by 1 base and J by 6 bases, 5 bases remained unmatched. This CDR3 has 16 residues.